This note documents a single T cell receptor beta chain sequence. A junction end diverges from the germline sequence, so it may reflect a read error. There are 14 residues in the CDR3. Germline V gene sequence: CDR1 SGHVS, CDR2 FQNEAQ. The study co-extracted DNA and RNA from around 20-30 mg of unsorted bulk tissue. The researchers produced TCR beta cDNA from 450 to 600 ng total RNA with a constant-region primer. Libraries covering TCR beta were generated through three nested multiplex PCR rounds (using a slightly modified ARM-PCR). Use of TRBV1-TRBV30 forward primers with a C-beta reverse primer characterized the first two PCR rounds, which lasted ten to eleven cycles each. A single record per CDR3 protein comes from TCRdb applying MiXCR to the multiplex PCR reads. Of about 23,000 distinct CDR3 sequences listed, 70% to 80% are singletons. This entry comes from a study of tumor-infiltrating lymphocytes in primary liver carcinoma.

This sequence was found in a woman in her 30s with primary liver carcinoma and hepatitis B virus infection. Sequencing used liver tumor tissue from sampling region 5. The subset was: tumor region T5, tumor centre. This chain links TRBV7-8 with TRBJ1-1; no firm D call. Written as DNA, the CDR3 is TGTGCCAGCAGCTTAGTTCCCTCCGATGGGTTCGCTCTCTTT. This gives the protein CASSLVPSDGFALF.